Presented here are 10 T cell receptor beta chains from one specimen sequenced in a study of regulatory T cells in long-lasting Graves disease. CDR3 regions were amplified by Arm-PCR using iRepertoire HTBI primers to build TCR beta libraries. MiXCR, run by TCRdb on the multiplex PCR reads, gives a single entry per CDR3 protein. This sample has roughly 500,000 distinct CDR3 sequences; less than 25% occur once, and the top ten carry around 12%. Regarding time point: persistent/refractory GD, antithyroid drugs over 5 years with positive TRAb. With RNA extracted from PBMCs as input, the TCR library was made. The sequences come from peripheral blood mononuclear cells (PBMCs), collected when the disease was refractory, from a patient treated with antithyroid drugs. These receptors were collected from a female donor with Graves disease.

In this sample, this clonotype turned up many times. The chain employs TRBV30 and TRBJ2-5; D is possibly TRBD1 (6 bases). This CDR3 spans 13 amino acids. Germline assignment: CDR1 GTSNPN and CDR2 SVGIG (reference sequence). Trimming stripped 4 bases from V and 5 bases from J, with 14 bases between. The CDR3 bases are TGTGCCTGGACCACAGGGTTTGGGGAGACCCAGTACTTC. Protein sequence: CAWTTGFGETQYF.

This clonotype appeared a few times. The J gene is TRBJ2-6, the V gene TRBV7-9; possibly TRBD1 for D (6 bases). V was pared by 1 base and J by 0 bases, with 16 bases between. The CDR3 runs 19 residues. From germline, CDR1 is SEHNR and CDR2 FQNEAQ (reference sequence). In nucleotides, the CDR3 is TGTGCCAGCAGCTTAGAGTCGGGACAAGACTTCTCTGGGGCCAACGTCCTGACTTTC. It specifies CASSLESGQDFSGANVLTF.

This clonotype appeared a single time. In DNA, the CDR3 is TGTGCCTGGACCGCCGGGGTTTGGAACACTGAAGCTTTCTTT. This gives the protein CAWTAGVWNTEAFF. The chain recombines TRBV30 with TRBJ1-1; no firm D call. The CDR3 spans 14 residues. Germline CDR1 is GTSNPN and CDR2 is SVGIG (reference sequence). The germline V and J ends were trimmed by 4 bases and 1 base, with 13 bases remaining between them.

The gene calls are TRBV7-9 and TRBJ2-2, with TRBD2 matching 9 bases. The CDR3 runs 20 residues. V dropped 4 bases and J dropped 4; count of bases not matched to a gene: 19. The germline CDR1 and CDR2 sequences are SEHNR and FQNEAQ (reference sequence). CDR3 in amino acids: CASSSIDRATSGYTTGELFF. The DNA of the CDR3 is TGTGCCAGCAGCTCCATAGACAGGGCGACTAGCGGTTATACCACCGGGGAGCTGTTTTTT.

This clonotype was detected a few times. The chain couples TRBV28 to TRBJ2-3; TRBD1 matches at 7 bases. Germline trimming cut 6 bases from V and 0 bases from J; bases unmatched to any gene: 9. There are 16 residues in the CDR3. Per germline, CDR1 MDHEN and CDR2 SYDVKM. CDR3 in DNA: TGTGCCAGCAGCCCTGAGACAGGGCCAAGCACAGATACGCAGTATTTT. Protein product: CASSPETGPSTDTQYF.

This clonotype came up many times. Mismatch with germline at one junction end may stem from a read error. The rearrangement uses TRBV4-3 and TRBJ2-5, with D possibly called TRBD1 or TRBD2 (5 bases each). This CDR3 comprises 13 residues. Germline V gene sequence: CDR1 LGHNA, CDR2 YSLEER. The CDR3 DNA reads TGTGCCAGCAGCCAAGTGGGGGAAGAGACCCAGTACTTC. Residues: CASSQVGEETQYF.

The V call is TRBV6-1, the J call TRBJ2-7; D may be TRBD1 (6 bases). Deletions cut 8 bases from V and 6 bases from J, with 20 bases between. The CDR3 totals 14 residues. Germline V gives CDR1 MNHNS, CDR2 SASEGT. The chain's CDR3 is CASRLQGFGGEQYF. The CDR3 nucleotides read TGTGCCAGCCGCCTCCAGGGGTTCGGCGGCGAGCAGTACTTC.

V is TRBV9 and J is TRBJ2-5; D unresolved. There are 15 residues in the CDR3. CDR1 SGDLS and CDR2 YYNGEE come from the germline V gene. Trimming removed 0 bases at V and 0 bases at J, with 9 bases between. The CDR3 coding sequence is TGTGCCAGCAGCGTAGGTGGCAGCCACCAAGAGACCCAGTACTTC. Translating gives CASSVGGSHQETQYF.

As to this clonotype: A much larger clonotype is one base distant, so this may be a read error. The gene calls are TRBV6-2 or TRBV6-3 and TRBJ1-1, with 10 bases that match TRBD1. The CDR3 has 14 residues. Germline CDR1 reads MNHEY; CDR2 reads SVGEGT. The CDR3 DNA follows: TGTGCCGGCAGTCGGGACAGGGGGAACACTGAAGCTTTCTTT. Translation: CAGSRDRGNTEAFF.

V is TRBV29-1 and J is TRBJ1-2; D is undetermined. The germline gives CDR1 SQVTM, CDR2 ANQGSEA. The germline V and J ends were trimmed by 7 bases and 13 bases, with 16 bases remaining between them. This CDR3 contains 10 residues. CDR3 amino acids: CSDGGFGFTF. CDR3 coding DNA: TGCAGCGATGGTGGGTTCGGGTTCACCTTC.